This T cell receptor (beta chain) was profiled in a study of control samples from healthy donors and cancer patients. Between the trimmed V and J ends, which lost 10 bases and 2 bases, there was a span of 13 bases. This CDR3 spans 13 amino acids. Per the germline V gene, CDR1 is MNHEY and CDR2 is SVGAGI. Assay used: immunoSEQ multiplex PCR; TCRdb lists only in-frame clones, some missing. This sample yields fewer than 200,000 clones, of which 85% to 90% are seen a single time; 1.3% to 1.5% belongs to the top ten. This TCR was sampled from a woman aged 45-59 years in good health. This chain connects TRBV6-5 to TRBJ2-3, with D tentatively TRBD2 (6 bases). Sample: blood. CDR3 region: CATKGLNTDTQYF. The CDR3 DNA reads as TGTGCCACTAAGGGACTGAACACAGATACGCAGTATTTT.